This T cell receptor beta chain is drawn from a study of T cell responses to AZD1222 COVID-19 vaccine. Regarding the study as a whole: Spike was spanned by vaccine-associated CD4 TCRs, which were dominant at 160-218 and 743-854.

Concerning this clone itself: The antigen remains undetermined.

Profiling relied on immunoSEQ multiplex PCR, and the TCRdb table lists in-frame clones only, not all of them. The profile shows about 150,000 clones, 88% of them singletons. The germline V gene has CDR1 SQVTM and CDR2 ANQGSEA. The length of the CDR3 is 13 residues. V shed 7 bases, J shed 5 bases, and the junction held 9 bases outside the gene matches. This receptor was taken from an adult in good health. The chain uses TRBV29-1 and TRBJ1-2; 8 nucleotides align to TRBD1. The sample here was peripheral blood, taken on day 0 of AZD1222 vaccination. Here the CDR3 DNA reads TGCAGCGCTCGACAGGGGAGTGGGTATGGCTACACCTTC. This codes for CSARQGSGYGYTF.